A single T cell receptor beta chain is shown here with its context. Its cognate antigen is unknown. This specimen comes from a study of early T cells in non-severe SARS-CoV-2 infection. As for the study in general: From unsorted whole blood, bulk RNA was sequenced, and the chains remained unpaired. Points from the study as a whole: VDJdb matches were skewed toward anti-spike CD8 T cell responses.

Unique molecular identifiers were added to individual cDNA molecules. One entry per CDR3 protein, called by TCRdb with MiXCR from the 5' RACE reads. This sample has fewer than 85,000 distinct CDR3 sequences, with approximately 10% found just once. Sequencing was performed on whole blood, taken at baseline. This TCR was sampled from an adult who was a healthcare worker with PCR-confirmed SARS-CoV-2 infection or an uninfected control (not recorded which).

The chain's CDR3 is CASSRHDGYTF. For the CDR3, the DNA is TGTGCCAGCAGCCGACACGATGGCTACACCTTC. The V gene is TRBV3-1, the J gene TRBJ1-2; D remains unclear. V lost 4 bases to trimming and J lost 6 bases, with 6 bases between them. Germline V gives CDR1 LGHDT, CDR2 YNNKEL (reference sequence). The CDR3 runs to 11 residues.